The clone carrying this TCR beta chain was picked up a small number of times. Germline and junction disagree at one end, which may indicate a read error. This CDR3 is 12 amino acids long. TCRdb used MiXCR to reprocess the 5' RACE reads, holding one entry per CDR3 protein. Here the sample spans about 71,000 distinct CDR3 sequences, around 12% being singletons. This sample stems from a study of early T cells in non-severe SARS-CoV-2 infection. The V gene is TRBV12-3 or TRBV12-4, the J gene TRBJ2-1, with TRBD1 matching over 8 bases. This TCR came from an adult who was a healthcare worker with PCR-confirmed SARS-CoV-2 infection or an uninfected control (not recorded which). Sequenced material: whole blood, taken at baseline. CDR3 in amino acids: CASSSGTGARLF. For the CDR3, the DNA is TGTGCCAGCAGCTCCGGGACAGGCGCTCGGCTCTTC.